The following is a T cell receptor beta chain sequence with its context. Its recognized antigen is unknown. One base away there is no much larger clone; base qualities are not given. This record comes from a study of T cell repertoires in cytomegalovirus infection (dated by TCRdb to the late 2010s). Broadly, across the study: Alongside well-studied HLA-B-restricted epitopes, the peptide stimulations were aimed at recently identified HLA-C-restricted CMV epitopes, whose presentation resists viral immunomodulation. Donor HLA type was relevant to the analysis, because carriage of CMV infection together with the matching HLA type was indicated by public TCR beta signatures. Overall study results and their limits: The ex vivo response was dominated by HLA-C-restricted CMV-specific TCR beta clonotypes, and the single most frequent clonotype in two of eight donors was supplied by these HLA-C-restricted clonotypes. In both this cohort and an independent cohort of 352 donors, the cumulative frequency of public TCR beta family members distinguished carriers of CMV infection plus the relevant HLA type.

For sequencing, an Illumina HiSeq 1500 was employed. Clones were called with MiXCR by TCRdb after fastp trimmed the public reads at Q25, and only in-frame beta chains were retained. A single entry per CDR3 protein holds the most common genes and DNA from its merged rows. In all, the sample holds roughly 120,000 distinct CDR3 sequences, and 32% of those were seen once. The ten largest account for 58% of the sample. The sample's treatment or condition, from its label and the paper: in vitro stimulation with specific CMV peptide epitopes to enrich CMV-specific T cells. The sequences come from CD8+ T cells from cultured PBMCs, collected from culture after CMV antigen stimulation. The receptor was isolated from a human donor in good health (CMV status not recorded). Some clones in this sample may be carry-over from other donors' samples.

The nucleotide sequence is given as TGTGCCAGCAGCTTGAGTGGAGGGATGGACATTCAGTACTTC. Translation gives CASSLSGGMDIQYF. The receptor chain draws on TRBV5-6 and TRBJ2-4; the D gene is perhaps TRBD2, on 6 matching bases. The V and J ends are trimmed by 1 base and 8 bases, leaving 13 bases between them. Sequences SGHDT (CDR1) and YYEEEE (CDR2) are obtained from the germline V gene. Taken from cysteine to phenylalanine, the CDR3 has 14 residues. CDR3 DNA is the only sequence kept; it has 42 bases, read in frame from the first base.